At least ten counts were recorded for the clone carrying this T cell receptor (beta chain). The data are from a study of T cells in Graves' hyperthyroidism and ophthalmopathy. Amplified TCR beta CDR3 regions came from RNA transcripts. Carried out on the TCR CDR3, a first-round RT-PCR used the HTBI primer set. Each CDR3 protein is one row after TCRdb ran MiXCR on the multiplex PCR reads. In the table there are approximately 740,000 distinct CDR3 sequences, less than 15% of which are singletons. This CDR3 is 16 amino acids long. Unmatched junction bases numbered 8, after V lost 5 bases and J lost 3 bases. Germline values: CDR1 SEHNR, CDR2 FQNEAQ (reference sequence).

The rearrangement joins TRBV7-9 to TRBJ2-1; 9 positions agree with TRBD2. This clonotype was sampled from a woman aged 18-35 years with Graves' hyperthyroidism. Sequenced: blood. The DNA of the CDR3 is TGTGCCAGCAGCCCCCTAGCGGGATCGGGCTACAATGAGCAGTTCTTC. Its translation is CASSPLAGSGYNEQFF.